This T cell receptor (beta chain) originates from a study of T cell responses to AZD1222 COVID-19 vaccine. Notes on the study in general: Mapped onto spike, vaccine-associated CD4 TCRs spanned it and were dominant at 160-218 and 743-854. Reportedly, nearly half of unique spike TCRs recognized epitopes outside B.1.351/B.1.1.7 mutations. Among the donors, most were white British and more were female, and clonal diversity was possibly underestimated.

The data were produced by immunoSEQ multiplex PCR, yet TCRdb's version contains in-frame clones alone and is incomplete. The table has 95,000 to 150,000 clones, about 90% seen once. CDR3 size: 13 residues. Germline V lookup: CDR1 LGHDT, CDR2 YNNKEL (reference sequence). V lost 1 base and J lost 9; bases outside the gene matches: 4. Points on this clone: Antigen unknown.

Recipients boosted at about 4 weeks or about 12 weeks are pooled. The sequence was obtained from an adult who received the AZD1222 COVID-19 vaccine. Sequenced here: peripheral blood, sampled 28 days after the second AZD1222 dose. This chain uses TRBV3-1 (or the pseudogene TRBV3-2) with TRBJ2-5, with TRBD2 matching over 8 bases. CDR3 DNA: TGTGCCAGCAGCCAAGCTACGCGGGGGGCCCAGTACTTC. Translating it yields CASSQATRGAQYF.